This T cell receptor beta chain was sequenced during a study of T cell responses to AZD1222 COVID-19 vaccine. Broader study findings: None of the repertoires were sampled until the peak T cell response had passed.

The germline V and J ends were trimmed by 2 bases and 8 bases, with 18 bases remaining between them. Per germline, CDR1 WSHSY and CDR2 SAAADI. The CDR3 covers 16 residues. Generated by immunoSEQ multiplex PCR, the TCRdb table keeps only in-frame clones and is missing some. Here the sample spans some 93,000 clones, around nine tenths being singletons. As concerns this clone: Its antigen remains unknown.

The analysis combined second doses at about 4 or about 12 weeks. Sample: peripheral blood, taken 28 days after the second AZD1222 dose. This chain links TRBV10-2 with TRBJ1-4, with no clear D. This TCR came from an adult who received the AZD1222 COVID-19 vaccine. The CDR3 loop is CASSEVKAAGSEKLFF. DNA for the CDR3: TGCGCCAGCAGTGAGGTCAAGGCCGCGGGATCGGAAAAACTGTTTTTT.